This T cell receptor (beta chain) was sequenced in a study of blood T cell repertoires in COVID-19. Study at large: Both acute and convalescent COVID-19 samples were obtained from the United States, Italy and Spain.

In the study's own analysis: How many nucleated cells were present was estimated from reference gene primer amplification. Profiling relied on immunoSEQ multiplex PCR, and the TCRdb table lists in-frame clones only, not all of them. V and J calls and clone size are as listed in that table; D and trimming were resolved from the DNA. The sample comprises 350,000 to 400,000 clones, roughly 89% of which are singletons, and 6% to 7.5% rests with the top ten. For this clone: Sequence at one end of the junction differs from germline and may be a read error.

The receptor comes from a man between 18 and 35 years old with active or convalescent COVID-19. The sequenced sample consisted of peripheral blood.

The CDR3 DNA follows: TGTGCTAGCAGCTTACCATCGGGATCGAGGCGGAGCACAGATACGCAGTATTTT. It translates to CASSLPSGSRRSTDTQYF. This rearrangement joins TRBV7-7 to TRBJ2-3; a possible D gene is TRBD2 (5 bases). Germline lookup yields CDR1 SSHAT and CDR2 FNYEAQ (reference sequence). This CDR3 contains 18 residues.